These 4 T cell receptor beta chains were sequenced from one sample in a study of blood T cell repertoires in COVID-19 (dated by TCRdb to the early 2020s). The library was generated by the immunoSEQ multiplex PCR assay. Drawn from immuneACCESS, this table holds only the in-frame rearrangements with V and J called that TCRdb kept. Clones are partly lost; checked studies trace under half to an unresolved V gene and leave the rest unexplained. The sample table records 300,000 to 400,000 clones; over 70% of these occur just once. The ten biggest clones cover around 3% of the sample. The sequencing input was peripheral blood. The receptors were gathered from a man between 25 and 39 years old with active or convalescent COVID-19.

CDR3 amino acids: CATSDTSGRAFGEQFF. CDR3 bases: TGTGCCACCAGTGACACTAGCGGGAGGGCCTTCGGTGAGCAGTTCTTC. The chain carries TRBV24-1 and TRBJ2-1; 13 nucleotides line up with TRBD2. Trimming cost V 4 bases and J 9 bases; bases outside gene matches: 8. Germline loops: CDR1 KGHDR, CDR2 SFDVKD. The CDR3 has 16 amino acids.

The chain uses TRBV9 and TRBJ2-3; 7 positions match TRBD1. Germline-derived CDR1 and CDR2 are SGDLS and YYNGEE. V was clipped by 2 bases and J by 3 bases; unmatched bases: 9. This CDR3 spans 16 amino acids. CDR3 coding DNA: TGTGCCAGCAGCGTTGAGGGGGCGTACTGGACAGATACGCAGTATTTT. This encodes CASSVEGAYWTDTQYF.

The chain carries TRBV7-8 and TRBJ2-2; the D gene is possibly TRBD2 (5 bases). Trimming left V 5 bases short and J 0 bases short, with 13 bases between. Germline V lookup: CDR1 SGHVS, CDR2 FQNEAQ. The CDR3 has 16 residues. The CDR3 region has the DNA TGTGCCAGCAGCGTGACCGGGGTAACGAACACCGGGGAGCTGTTTTTT. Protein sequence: CASSVTGVTNTGELFF.

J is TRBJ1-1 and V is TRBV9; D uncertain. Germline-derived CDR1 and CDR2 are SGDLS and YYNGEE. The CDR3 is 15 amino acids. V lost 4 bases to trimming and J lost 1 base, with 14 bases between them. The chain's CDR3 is CASSPFSGGNTEAFF. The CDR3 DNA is TGTGCCAGCAGCCCCTTTTCTGGAGGGAACACTGAAGCTTTCTTT.